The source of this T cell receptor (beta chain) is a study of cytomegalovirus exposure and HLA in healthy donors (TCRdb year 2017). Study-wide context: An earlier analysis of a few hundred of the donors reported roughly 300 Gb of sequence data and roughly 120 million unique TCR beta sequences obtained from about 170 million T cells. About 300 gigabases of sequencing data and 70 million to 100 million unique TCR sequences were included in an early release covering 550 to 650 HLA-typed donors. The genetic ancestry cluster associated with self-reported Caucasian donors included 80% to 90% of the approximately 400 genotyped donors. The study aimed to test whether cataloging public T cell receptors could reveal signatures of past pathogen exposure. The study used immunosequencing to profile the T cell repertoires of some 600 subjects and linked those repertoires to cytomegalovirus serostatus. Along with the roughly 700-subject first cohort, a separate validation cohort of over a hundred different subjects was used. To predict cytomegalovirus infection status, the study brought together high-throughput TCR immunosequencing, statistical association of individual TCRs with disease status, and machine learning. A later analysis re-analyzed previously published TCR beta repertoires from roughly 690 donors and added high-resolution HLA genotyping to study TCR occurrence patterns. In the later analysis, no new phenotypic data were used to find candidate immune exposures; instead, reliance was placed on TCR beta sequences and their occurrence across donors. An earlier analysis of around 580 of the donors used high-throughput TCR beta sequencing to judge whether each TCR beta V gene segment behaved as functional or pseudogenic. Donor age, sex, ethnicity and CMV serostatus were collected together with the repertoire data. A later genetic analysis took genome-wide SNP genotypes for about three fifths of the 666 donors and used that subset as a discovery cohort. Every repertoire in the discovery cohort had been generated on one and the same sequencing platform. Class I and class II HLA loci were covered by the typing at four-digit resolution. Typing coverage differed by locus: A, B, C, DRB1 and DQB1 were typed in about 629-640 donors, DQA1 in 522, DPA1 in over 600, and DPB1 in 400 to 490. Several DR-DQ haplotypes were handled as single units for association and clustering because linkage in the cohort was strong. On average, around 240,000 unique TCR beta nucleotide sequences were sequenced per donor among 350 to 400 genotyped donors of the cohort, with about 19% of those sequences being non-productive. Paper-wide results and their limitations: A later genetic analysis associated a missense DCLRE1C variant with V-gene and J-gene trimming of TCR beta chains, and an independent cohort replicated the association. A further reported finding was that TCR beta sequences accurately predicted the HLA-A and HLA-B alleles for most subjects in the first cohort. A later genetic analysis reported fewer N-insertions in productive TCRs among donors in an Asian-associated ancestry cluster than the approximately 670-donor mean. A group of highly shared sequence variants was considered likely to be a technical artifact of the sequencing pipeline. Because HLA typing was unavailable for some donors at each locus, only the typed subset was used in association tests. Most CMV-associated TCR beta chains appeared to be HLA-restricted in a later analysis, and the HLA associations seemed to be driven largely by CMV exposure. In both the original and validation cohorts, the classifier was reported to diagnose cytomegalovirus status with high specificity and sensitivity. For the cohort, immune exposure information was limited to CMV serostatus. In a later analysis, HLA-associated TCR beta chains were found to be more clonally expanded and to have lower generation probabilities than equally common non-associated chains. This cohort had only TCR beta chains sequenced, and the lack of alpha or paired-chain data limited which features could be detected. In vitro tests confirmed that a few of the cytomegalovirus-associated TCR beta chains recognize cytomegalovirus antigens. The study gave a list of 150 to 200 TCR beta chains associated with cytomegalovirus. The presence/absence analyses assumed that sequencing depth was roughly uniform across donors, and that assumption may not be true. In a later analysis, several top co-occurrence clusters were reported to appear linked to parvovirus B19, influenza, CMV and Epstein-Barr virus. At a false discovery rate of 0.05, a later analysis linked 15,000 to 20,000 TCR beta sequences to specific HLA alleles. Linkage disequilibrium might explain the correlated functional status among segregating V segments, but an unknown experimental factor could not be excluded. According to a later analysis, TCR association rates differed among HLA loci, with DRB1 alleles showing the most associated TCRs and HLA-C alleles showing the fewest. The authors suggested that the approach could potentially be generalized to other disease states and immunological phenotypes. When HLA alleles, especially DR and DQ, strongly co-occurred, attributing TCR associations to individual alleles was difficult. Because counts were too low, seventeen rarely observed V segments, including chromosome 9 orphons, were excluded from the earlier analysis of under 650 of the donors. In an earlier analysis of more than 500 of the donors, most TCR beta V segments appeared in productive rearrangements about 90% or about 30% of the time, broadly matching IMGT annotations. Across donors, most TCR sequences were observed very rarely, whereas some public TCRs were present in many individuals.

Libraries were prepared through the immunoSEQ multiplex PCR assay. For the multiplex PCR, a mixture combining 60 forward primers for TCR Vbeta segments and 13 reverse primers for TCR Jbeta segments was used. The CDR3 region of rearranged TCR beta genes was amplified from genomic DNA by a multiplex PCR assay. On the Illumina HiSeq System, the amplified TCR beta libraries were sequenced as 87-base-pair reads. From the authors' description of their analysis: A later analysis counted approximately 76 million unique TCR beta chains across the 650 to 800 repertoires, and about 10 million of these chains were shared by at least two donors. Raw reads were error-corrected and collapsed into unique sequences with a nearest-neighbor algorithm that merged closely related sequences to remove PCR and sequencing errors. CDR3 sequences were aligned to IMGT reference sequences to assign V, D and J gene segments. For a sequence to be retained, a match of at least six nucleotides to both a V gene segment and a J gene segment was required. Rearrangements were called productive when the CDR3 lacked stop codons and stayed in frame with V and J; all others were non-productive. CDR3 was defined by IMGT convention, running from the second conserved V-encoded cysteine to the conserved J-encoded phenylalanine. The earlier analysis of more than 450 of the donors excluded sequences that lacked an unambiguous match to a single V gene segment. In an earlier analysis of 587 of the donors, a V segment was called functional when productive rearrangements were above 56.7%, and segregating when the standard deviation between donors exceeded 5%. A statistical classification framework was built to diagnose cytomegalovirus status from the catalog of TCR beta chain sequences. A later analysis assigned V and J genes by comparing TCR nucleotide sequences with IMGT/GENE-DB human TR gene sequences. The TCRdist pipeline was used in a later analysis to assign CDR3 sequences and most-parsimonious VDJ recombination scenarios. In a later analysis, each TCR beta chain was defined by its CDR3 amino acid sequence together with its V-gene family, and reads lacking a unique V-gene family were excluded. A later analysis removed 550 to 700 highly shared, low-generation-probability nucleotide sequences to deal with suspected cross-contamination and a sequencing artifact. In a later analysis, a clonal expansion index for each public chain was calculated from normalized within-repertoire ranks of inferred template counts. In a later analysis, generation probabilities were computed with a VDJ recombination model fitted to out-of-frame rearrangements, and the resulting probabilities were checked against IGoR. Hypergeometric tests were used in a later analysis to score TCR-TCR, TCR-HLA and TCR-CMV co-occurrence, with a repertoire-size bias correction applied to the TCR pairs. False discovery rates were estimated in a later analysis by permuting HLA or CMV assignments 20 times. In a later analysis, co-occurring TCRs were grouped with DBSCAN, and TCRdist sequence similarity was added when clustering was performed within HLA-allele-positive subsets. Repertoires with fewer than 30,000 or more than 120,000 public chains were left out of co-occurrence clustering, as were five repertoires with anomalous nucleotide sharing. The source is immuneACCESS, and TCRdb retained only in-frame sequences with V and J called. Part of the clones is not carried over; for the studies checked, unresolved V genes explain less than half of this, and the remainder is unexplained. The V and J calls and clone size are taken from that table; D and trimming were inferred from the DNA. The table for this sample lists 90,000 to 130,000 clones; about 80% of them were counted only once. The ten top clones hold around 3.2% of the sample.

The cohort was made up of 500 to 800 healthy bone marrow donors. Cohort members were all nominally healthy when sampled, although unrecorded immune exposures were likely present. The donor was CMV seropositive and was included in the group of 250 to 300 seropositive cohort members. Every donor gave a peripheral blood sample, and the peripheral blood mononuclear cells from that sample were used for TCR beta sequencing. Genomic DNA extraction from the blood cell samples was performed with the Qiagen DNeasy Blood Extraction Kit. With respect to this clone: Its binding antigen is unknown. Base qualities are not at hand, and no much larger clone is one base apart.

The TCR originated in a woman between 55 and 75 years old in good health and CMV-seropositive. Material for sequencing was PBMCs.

This receptor carries the CDR3 CASSSTAGGTDTQYF. The DNA sequence reads TGTGCCAGCAGCTCCACGGCGGGAGGGACAGATACGCAGTATTTT. This sequence uses TRBV7-3 and TRBJ2-3; the junction holds 9 bases that match TRBD2. The CDR3 measures 15 amino acids from cysteine to phenylalanine. The entry retains the CDR3 DNA only, 45 bases that are in frame from base 1. Germline trimming: 4 bases from V, 3 bases from J; junction bases outside gene matches: 5. CDR1 and CDR2 are drawn from the germline V gene: SGHTA, FQGTGA.